This T cell receptor beta chain was identified in a study of cytomegalovirus exposure and HLA in healthy donors. Study-wide context: Earlier sequencing of about 179 million T cells yielded around 120 million unique TCR beta sequences. Counted in an early data release were approximately 85 million unique TCRs from HLA-typed donors. General study findings and limits: TCR sequences were mostly rare, though some public TCRs occurred in many donors.

Both 60 Vbeta primers and 13 Jbeta primers went into the PCR. Assay: immunoSEQ multiplex PCR; the TCRdb copy retains only in-frame clones and omits some. The data contain 100,000 to 150,000 clones, 65% to 90% of them seen just once; the ten biggest clones take up around 0.67%. A remark on this clone: Its target is not known.

Per germline, CDR1 KGHSH and CDR2 LQKENI. V was trimmed by 3 bases and J by 0 bases, leaving 9 bases between them. The CDR3 loop spans 14 amino acids. Sequenced input: PBMCs. The receptor was derived from a man younger than 30 in good health and CMV-seronegative. This chain uses TRBV18 with TRBJ2-7, with D perhaps matching TRBD1 (6 bases). The CDR3 sequence is CASSPGTFSYEQYF. The CDR3 coding sequence is TGTGCCAGCTCACCCGGGACATTCTCCTACGAGCAGTACTTC.